This T cell receptor (beta chain) was recorded in a study of PD-L1 blockade in urothelial cancer. The time point is: pretreatment peripheral blood. Using immunoSEQ multiplex PCR, the repertoire was profiled, and TCRdb retains in-frame clones only, with some absent. Of more than 90,000 clones in the sample, around 87% were seen once. Germline V gene lookup returns CDR1 SNHLY and CDR2 FYNNEI. V gave up 7 bases and J gave up 6 bases, with 10 bases separating them. The CDR3 sequence is 12 residues long. Material: PBMCs, obtained around atezolizumab (anti-PD-L1) treatment. The TCR was taken from a man aged 60 to 69 with urothelial cancer. The V and J genes are TRBV2 and TRBJ2-1; no firm D call. In DNA, the CDR3 is TGTGCCAGCACAACTTTATTCAATGAGCAGTTCTTC. Protein: CASTTLFNEQFF.